What follows are 2 T cell receptor beta chains derived from one specimen sequenced in a study of T-cell reconstitution after alpha-beta-depleted transplantation in children. TCRbeta library preparation incorporated unique molecular identifiers. TCRdb fed the PCR reads into MiXCR, producing one record per CDR3 protein. Of approximately 490,000 distinct CDR3 sequences listed, around 12% are singletons. Sequencing was performed on PBMCs from the stem cell graft donor, taken from the stem cell graft. The receptor set was obtained from a human donor who donated a stem cell graft to a child with combined immunodeficiency.

This clonotype was counted many times. V and J are TRBV6-6 and TRBJ2-3, with a tentative D call TRBD2 (6 bases). Germline V gene lookup returns CDR1 MNHNY and CDR2 SVGAGI (reference sequence). Trimming removed 5 bases from V and 8 bases from J, with 11 bases in between. CDR3 length: 12 amino acids. This CDR3 reads CASSKTSGTQYF. The CDR3 DNA sequence: TGTGCCAGCAGTAAGACTAGTGGTACGCAGTATTTT.

This clonotype was counted a few times. The CDR3 spells CASSERIMDEQFF. The DNA of the CDR3 is TGTGCCAGCAGTGAGCGAATCATGGATGAGCAGTTCTTC. The chain employs TRBV2 and TRBJ2-1; D is unclear. The germline V gene has CDR1 SNHLY and CDR2 FYNNEI. The CDR3 consists of 13 residues. V gave up 3 bases and J gave up 8 bases, with 11 bases separating them.